This T cell receptor beta chain is drawn from a study of Ad26.COV2.S vaccination and SARS-CoV-2 variants. The treatment denotes: some 19 received Ad26.COV2.S at low or high dose, single or two shots; several received placebo; per-sample allocation not given. Samples were taken on day 63 after the first vaccine or placebo injection. TCRdb's table, derived via immunoSEQ multiplex PCR, lists solely in-frame clones and lacks some. The profile shows 380,000 or so clones, approximately 83% of them singletons. Sequenced material: peripheral blood, taken in a trial of Ad26.COV2.S vaccine versus placebo. The source is a person aged 18-65 years who received the Ad26.COV2.S COVID-19 vaccine or a placebo.

The CDR3 is CASSPTRRISGANVLTF. CDR3 nucleotide sequence: TGTGCCAGCAGTCCTACCCGGCGGATCTCTGGGGCCAACGTCCTGACTTTC. V usage is TRBV6-6 and J usage is TRBJ2-6; no clear D. CDR3 length equals 17 residues. Trimming stripped 5 bases from V and 0 bases from J, with 14 bases between. Per germline, CDR1 MNHNY and CDR2 SVGAGI (reference sequence).